This T cell receptor (beta chain) was identified during a study of Graves' ophthalmopathy and Graves' hyperthyroidism. RNA transcripts were the source from which TCR beta CDR3 regions were amplified. HTBI primers were used in a first-round RT-PCR, which preceded a second-round multiplex PCR. One entry per CDR3 protein results from TCRdb running MiXCR on the multiplex PCR reads. In the table there are a few hundred thousand distinct CDR3 sequences, about two fifths of which are singletons. J was trimmed by 8 bases and V by 0 bases; bases with no gene match: 2. This CDR3 has 13 amino acids. Germline V gene sequence: CDR1 MGHRA, CDR2 YSYEKL. Study findings and constraints: Blood repertoires reportedly contained most expanded thyroid clonotypes above 0.001 frequency. The model's prediction of ophthalmopathy progression had about 70% sensitivity and around 78% specificity.

Enrolled hyperthyroidism patients had a new diagnosis, a duration under 2 months, and an age of 18 to 65. Establishment of the diagnosis relied upon clinical symptoms, serum thyroxine, TRAb, thyroid ultrasound and orbital computed tomography. Turning to this clonotype: Its specificity is not known.

The clonotype was recovered from an adult man with Graves' hyperthyroidism. Material for sequencing was peripheral blood or thyroid tissue (not recorded which). The chain has TRBV4-1 and TRBJ1-2, with 8 bases lining up with TRBD1. This chain's CDR3 is CASSQDGTGGYTF. In DNA, the CDR3 is TGCGCCAGCAGCCAAGATGGGACAGGAGGCTACACCTTC.